The clone carrying this TCR beta chain was recorded only once. The CDR3 extends over 16 amino acids. The junction had 12 bases not matched to a gene; V was cut back by 5 bases and J by 5 bases. Germline loops: CDR1 LNHDA, CDR2 SQIVND (reference sequence). As handled by the study authors: Estimates of nucleated cell counts were drawn from the amplification of reference gene primers. Using immunoSEQ multiplex PCR, the repertoire was profiled, and TCRdb retains in-frame clones only, with some absent. V and J calls and clone size follow that table, whereas D and trimming were derived from the DNA. Counted here are 200,000 to 300,000 clones, more than 75% occurring once; the ten biggest clones make up over 6%. This sample was included in a study of blood T cell repertoires in COVID-19. Study-level information: Spain, Italy and the United States supplied samples that represented acute and convalescent COVID-19. T cells, B-cell-depleted T cells, or PBMCs supplied cDNA or gDNA.

The origin of this receptor is a woman aged 70 to 79 with active or convalescent COVID-19. The sequenced sample consisted of peripheral blood. V and J are TRBV19 and TRBJ2-1; 7 positions agree with TRBD2. In nucleotides, the CDR3 is TGTGCCAGTAGTCCCCGTACGGGGGGAAACGACAATGAGCAGTTCTTC. The encoded protein is CASSPRTGGNDNEQFF.